The 19 T cell receptor beta chains listed next were all sequenced from one sample in a study of T-cell reconstitution after alpha-beta-depleted transplantation in children. It was with unique molecular identifiers that the TCRbeta library was prepared. A single record per CDR3 protein comes from TCRdb applying MiXCR to the PCR reads. This sample yields 540,000 or so distinct CDR3 sequences, of which 20% to 25% are seen a single time; 14% belongs to the top ten. Source: PBMCs, mostly from graft donor cells, taken 360 days after TCRalphabeta/CD19-depleted stem cell transplant. Receptors originate from a boy in the first two years of life who had a stem cell transplant for acute myeloid leukemia, so the T cells may come from the graft donor.

The chain couples TRBV29-1 to TRBJ1-2; 8 positions agree with TRBD1. Looked up from germline, CDR1 is SQVTM and CDR2 is ANQGSEA. The ends lost 6 bases at V and 4 bases at J; junction bases unmatched: 1. The CDR3 extends over 11 amino acids. This CDR3 reads CSVGTGYGYTF. The CDR3 DNA sequence: TGCAGCGTAGGGACAGGCTATGGCTACACCTTC.

This chain links TRBV7-2 with TRBJ2-3; a possible D gene is TRBD2 (5 bases). Germline V gene lookup returns CDR1 SGHTA and CDR2 FQGNSA. The CDR3 spans 14 residues. Trimming took off 4 bases at V and 4 bases at J, with 12 bases between the two ends. The CDR3 DNA sequence: TGTGCCAGCAGCTCCGGGGTCCTCCCAGATACGCAGTATTTT. Encoded protein: CASSSGVLPDTQYF.

In this sample, this clonotype turned up many times. The rearrangement links TRBV18 to TRBJ2-2; perhaps TRBD1 as D (6 bases). Germline-derived CDR1 and CDR2 are KGHSH and LQKENI. The CDR3 has 16 amino acids. V was cut by 0 bases and J by 4 bases, with 12 bases left in between. The CDR3: CASSPPAGAFTGELFF. DNA of the CDR3: TGTGCCAGCTCACCACCGGCAGGGGCCTTCACCGGGGAGCTGTTTTTT. Full variable domain (outside the CDR3, taken from reference TRBV18 and TRBJ2-2): NAGVMQNPRHLVRRRGQEARLRCSPMKGHSHVYWYRQLPEEGLKFMVYLQKENIIDESGMPKERFSAEFPKEGPSILRIQQVVRGDSAAYFCASSPPAGAFTGELFFGEGSRLTVL.

The rearrangement uses TRBV3-1 and TRBJ2-5; D unresolved. Trimming left V 0 bases short and J 11 bases short, with 13 bases between. Germline CDR1 reads LGHDT; CDR2 reads YNNKEL (reference sequence). The CDR3 runs 13 residues. The chain's CDR3 is CASSQDLLSRQYF. The DNA for the CDR3 is TGTGCCAGCAGCCAAGATCTCCTCAGCCGGCAGTACTTC.

The chain couples TRBV29-1 to TRBJ2-5, with D possibly being TRBD2 (7 bases). There are 13 residues in the CDR3. The V gene's germline CDR1 is SQVTM and CDR2 ANQGSEA. V dropped 3 bases and J dropped 4 bases, with 12 bases sitting between them. The CDR3, as DNA: TGCAGCGTTGAGGGGGGGCGGGCAGAGACCCAGTACTTC. It yields the protein CSVEGGRAETQYF.

The chain combines TRBV5-6 with TRBJ2-3; D is perhaps TRBD2 (6 bases). CDR3 length: 15 residues. With 0 bases removed from V and 7 bases from J, the gap between germline ends came to 15 bases. Germline V gene data show CDR1 as SGHDT and CDR2 as YYEEEE. The CDR3 region is CASSLEVGLAHTQYF. CDR3 nucleotide sequence: TGTGCCAGCAGCTTGGAGGTGGGACTCGCCCATACGCAGTATTTT.

The chain employs TRBV7-9 and TRBJ2-7; TRBD2 might be the D (6 bases). V was shortened by 5 bases and J by 0 bases, with 20 bases between the two germline ends. The CDR3 spans 17 residues. From germline, CDR1 is SEHNR and CDR2 FQNEAQ (reference sequence). The CDR3 DNA reads TGTGCCAGCAGCCAGACCGCCGCGGCGGGGAGCTCCTACGAGCAGTACTTC. Residues: CASSQTAAAGSSYEQYF.

This clonotype was detected many times. This chain connects TRBV15 to TRBJ2-5, with TRBD1 matching over 11 bases. The germline CDR1 and CDR2 sequences are LNHNV and YYDKDF (reference sequence). The trim removed 0 bases at V and 5 bases at J, leaving 5 bases unmatched. The CDR3 spans 16 residues. In DNA, the CDR3 is TGTGCCACCAGCAGAGAAGGACAGGGGGCGCGGGAGACCCAGTACTTC. Protein: CATSREGQGARETQYF.

Only a few counts were recorded for this clonotype. The V and J genes are TRBV20-1 and TRBJ2-5; 8 nucleotides line up with TRBD2. Germline V CDR1 and CDR2: DFQATT, SNEGSKA (reference sequence). The CDR3 has 14 residues. Unmatched junction bases numbered 11, after V lost 6 bases and J lost 5 bases. The CDR3 sequence: CSAFTGGPTETQYF. CDR3 nucleotides: TGCAGTGCCTTCACGGGGGGGCCGACGGAGACCCAGTACTTC.

The sample holds a few counts of this clonotype. V usage is TRBV7-9 and J usage is TRBJ2-5; D possibly corresponds to TRBD2 (5 bases). The CDR3 is made up of 14 amino acids. The germline V gene encodes CDR1 SEHNR and CDR2 FQNEAQ (reference sequence). The germline V and J ends were trimmed by 8 bases and 2 bases, with 15 bases remaining between them. The CDR3 loop is CASARPGIQETQYF. The DNA of the CDR3 is TGTGCCAGCGCACGCCCGGGGATACAAGAGACCCAGTACTTC.

This clonotype was counted between two and nine times. V and J are TRBV20-1 and TRBJ2-7, with TRBD1 matching 11 bases. With V trimmed by 5 bases and J by 2 bases, 5 bases remained unmatched. The CDR3 has 14 amino acids. Germline CDR1 reads DFQATT; CDR2 reads SNEGSKA (reference sequence). CDR3: CSADPGQGAYEQYF. In DNA form, the CDR3 reads TGCAGTGCTGATCCGGGACAGGGGGCCTACGAGCAGTACTTC.

The rearrangement uses TRBV5-4 and TRBJ1-1; the match to TRBD1 covers 7 bases. V gave up 4 bases and J gave up 1 base; unmatched junction bases: 7. CDR1 SGHNT and CDR2 YYREEE come from the germline V gene (reference sequence). The CDR3 contains 15 residues. The CDR3 loop is CASSLRQGWNTEAFF. CDR3 bases: TGTGCCAGCAGCCTTCGACAGGGTTGGAACACTGAAGCTTTCTTT.

The rearrangement links TRBV20-1 to TRBJ2-3; no reliable D call. Germline CDR1 reads DFQATT; CDR2 reads SNEGSKA (reference sequence). The CDR3 length is 12 residues. CDR3 residues: CTAGPNTDTQYF. The DNA for the CDR3 is TGCACCGCAGGACCAAACACAGATACGCAGTATTTT.

Many counts were recorded for this clonotype. CDR3 bases: TGCAGCGTTGAACTGGCGACGATGAACACTGAAGCTTTCTTT. Translation gives CSVELATMNTEAFF. The chain links TRBV29-1 to TRBJ1-1; D ambiguous. The CDR3 loop spans 14 amino acids. The germline CDR1 and CDR2 sequences are SQVTM and ANQGSEA. V lost 2 bases and J lost 0, with 10 bases in between. Combining the CDR3 with reference TRBV29-1 and TRBJ1-1 gives the whole variable domain SAVISQKPSRDICQRGTSLTIQCQVDSQVTMMFWYRQQPGQSLTLIATANQGSEATYESGFVIDKFPISRPNLTFSTLTVSNMSPEDSSIYLCSVELATMNTEAFFGQGTRLTVV.

This clonotype has only a few counts. J is TRBJ1-1 and V is TRBV29-1, with unresolved D. The CDR3 extends over 16 amino acids. Germline assignment: CDR1 SQVTM and CDR2 ANQGSEA. Trimming left V 6 bases short and J 2 bases short, with 22 bases between. The CDR3 nucleotides are TGCAGCGTCTTCGCCCGTGTATGGGGTTCAAACACTGAAGCTTTCTTT. It yields the protein CSVFARVWGSNTEAFF.

This clonotype was seen repeatedly, ten times or more. The chain uses TRBV29-1 and TRBJ2-5; 8 nucleotides agree with TRBD1. The CDR3 is 12 amino acids. After removal of 7 bases from V and 5 bases from J, the junction contained 6 bases not matched to a gene. CDR1 and CDR2 from the germline V gene are SQVTM and ANQGSEA. The CDR3 DNA sequence: TGCAGCGGGACAGGGCCTCGGGAGACCCAGTACTTC. This translates into CSGTGPRETQYF.

The chain uses TRBV7-6 and TRBJ2-2, with a possible D match to TRBD2 (6 bases). The germline V and J ends were trimmed by 5 bases and 4 bases, with 20 bases remaining between them. The V gene's germline CDR1 is SGHVS and CDR2 FNYEAQ. The CDR3 sequence is 17 residues long. The CDR3 nucleotides read TGTGCCAGCAGCGCCCCGGGACTCTTAAGTGGCACCGGGGAGCTGTTTTTT. Protein product: CASSAPGLLSGTGELFF.

The chain joins TRBV29-1 to TRBJ2-2, with D unclear. V was shortened by 4 bases and J by 2 bases, with 8 bases between the two germline ends. Germline lookup yields CDR1 SQVTM and CDR2 ANQGSEA. The CDR3 totals 13 residues. The CDR3 loop reads CSVVFVNTGELFF. The CDR3 DNA reads TGCAGCGTTGTATTCGTCAACACCGGGGAGCTGTTTTTT.

The genes are TRBV20-1 and TRBJ2-6; 9 nucleotides line up with TRBD1. Germline V CDR1 and CDR2: DFQATT, SNEGSKA (reference sequence). CDR3 size: 14 residues. With V trimmed by 4 bases and J by 2 bases, 0 bases remained unmatched. The CDR3: CSANRGPGANVLTF. The CDR3 DNA reads as TGCAGTGCTAACAGGGGGCCTGGGGCCAACGTCCTGACTTTC.